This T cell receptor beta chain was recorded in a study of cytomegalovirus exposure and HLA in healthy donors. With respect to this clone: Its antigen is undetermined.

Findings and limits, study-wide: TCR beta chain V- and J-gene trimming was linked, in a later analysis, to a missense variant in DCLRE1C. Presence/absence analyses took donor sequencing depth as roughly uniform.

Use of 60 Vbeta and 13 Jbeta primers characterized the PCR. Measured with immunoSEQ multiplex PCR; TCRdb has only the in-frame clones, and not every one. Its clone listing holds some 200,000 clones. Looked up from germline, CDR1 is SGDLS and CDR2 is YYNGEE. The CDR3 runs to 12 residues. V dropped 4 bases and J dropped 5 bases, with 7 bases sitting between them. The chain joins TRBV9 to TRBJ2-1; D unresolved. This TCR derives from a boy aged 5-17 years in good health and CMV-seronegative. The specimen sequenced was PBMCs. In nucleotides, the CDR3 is TGTGCCAGCAGCTCTCAGGACAATGAGCAGTTCTTC. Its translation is CASSSQDNEQFF.